This T cell receptor beta chain was captured by sequencing in a study of identical twins (dated by TCRdb to between 2015 and 2016). With regard to the full study: To test whether fetal clonotypes persist, this study deep-sequenced TCR alpha and beta repertoires from monozygotic twins, from unrelated adults of various ages, and from cord blood. Replicate twin experiments were performed at different times using different library preparation protocols to rule out contamination.

Here is what the overall study found, with its caveats: A weaker excess of twin sharing was found in beta out-of-frame sequences because the signal-to-noise ratio was lowered by fewer shared sequences. In monozygotic twins, recombination models systematically underestimated out-of-frame TCR alpha sharing, but the models matched the sharing seen between unrelated individuals. Invariant T cells such as MAIT and iNKT could partly confound zero-insertion analyses, though diverse VJ usage argued against this for most clonotypes. Abundant cord blood beta clonotypes carried fewer insertions; young adult naive repertoires showed a weaker similar trend, while memory repertoires showed none. Out-of-frame TCR alpha sequences shared between twins showed an excess of low generation-probability sequences compared with coincidental sharing between unrelated individuals. Conclusions relied on cross-sectional statistical analysis, since the same donors could not be followed over many years.

Libraries were prepared through 5' RACE. TCRdb shows the sequencer as Illumina HiSeq 2000. A universal primer binding site was introduced by template switching, and a unique molecular identifier was present in the final cDNA, enabling accurate counting of TCR cDNA molecules. First-strand cDNA for TCR alpha and beta chains was synthesized from specific primers in the conserved constant-segment region. To control for contamination, each cDNA library was double barcoded with a SMART-Mk sample barcode plus Illumina barcodes. TruSeq adapter sequences, together with Illumina sample barcodes, were added in two successive PCR steps. Sequencing of the TCR alpha and beta cDNA libraries was done on the Illumina HiSeq platform using custom primers. Concerning the study's data processing: MiGEC processed the raw reads to extract unique molecular identifiers, while MiXCR was used to determine the CDR3 positions. Recombination models were inferred per individual with the repgenHMM and IGoR tools using an EM algorithm. Shared clonotypes were analyzed with the tcR package in R, and sharing was normalized by the product of cloneset sizes. To study raw recombination free of thymic and clonal selection effects, out-of-frame nonproductive sequences were analyzed. In-frame beta chains were kept once TCRdb had trimmed the public reads at Q25 with fastp and called clones with MiXCR. Each CDR3 protein gets just one entry, which takes the most common genes and DNA from the rows behind it. The V and J calls come from TCRdb's annotation, not from the publication. This sample lists around 480,000 distinct CDR3 sequences; 14% were detected once. The ten largest make up more than 0.5% of the sample.

Only healthy Caucasian donors were included. The twin cohort comprised three pairs of female monozygotic twins, all aged about 18 to 30 years. CD4+ and CD8+ T cell populations were isolated with positive isolation kits from Invitrogen. Including cysteine and phenylalanine, the CDR3 has 13 amino acids. Only the CDR3 part of the read is kept: 39 bases, read in frame from the first base. The junction carries 7 bases between V and J, which are trimmed by 3 bases and 5 bases respectively. The germline V gene sets CDR1 to MNHEY and CDR2 to SVGAGI. This clonotype has a handful of counts. No antigen is known for it. No base-level quality is on record; no much larger clone is a single base apart. Another study also made use of these data, one on yellow fever vaccine responses in identical twins. Reported in the second study: The T cell response to vaccination in identical twins was reported by the authors to appear partly convergent and partly personalized. The study precisely tracked vaccine-responding T cell clones in identical twins.

The source material was CD4+ T cells sorted from blood. The V and J segments used are TRBV6-5 and TRBJ1-4, with no confident D gene call. The source is a woman in her late teens or twenties in good health. At the DNA level, the sequence is TGTGCCAGCAGTTATTTCGGGAATGAAAAACTGTTTTTT. Its translation reads: CASSYFGNEKLFF.